Listed below are T cell receptor beta chains from one sample, sequenced in a study of T cells expressing NK-cell markers. TCRdb derives one entry per CDR3 protein from the 5' RACE reads, leaving out DNA. Across some 390,000 distinct CDR3 sequences, the top ten clones capture around 10% of the sample. Sequencing input: blood T cells: a sorted CD56 or NKG2C T cell subset, CD4+ or CD8+ T cells, or bulk PBMC T cells (not recorded which). These receptors came from a woman aged 45-59 years in good health. Both conserved end residues are part of each CDR3.

CDR3	V	J
CASSLTFLAGGPDNEQFF	TRBV5-1	TRBJ2-1
CASRKGQSGANVLTF	TRBV19	TRBJ2-6
CASSLVAGELFF	TRBV2	TRBJ2-2
CASSPTVGLIQTQFF	TRBV7-8	TRBJ2-1
CASSSGLAGGGSYEQYF	TRBV5-1	TRBJ2-7
CASSVGSEHGYTF	TRBV9	TRBJ1-2
CASSLPTSGRSSTDTQYF	TRBV11-3	TRBJ2-3
CASRTGTKQFF	TRBV19	TRBJ2-1
CASSVGGATKNNEQFF	TRBV4-1	TRBJ2-1
CASSPGTSEAFF	TRBV5-6	TRBJ1-1
CASSLQIGTDTQYF	TRBV7-2	TRBJ2-3
CASGLLLLEQYF	TRBV12-3/TRBV12-4	TRBJ2-7
CAIGGLSYEQYF	TRBV10-3	TRBJ2-7
CASSPNQPQHF	TRBV2	TRBJ1-5
CSAKIAGAGEQYF	TRBV20-1	TRBJ2-7
CATPETVRNTIYF	TRBV12-3/TRBV12-4	TRBJ1-3
CASSLGQGSYGYTF	TRBV5-1	TRBJ1-2
CASSRSVNPGELFF	TRBV7-9	TRBJ2-2
CASSLSQGRSPLHF	TRBV5-1	TRBJ1-6
CASSTSSGSHNEQFF	TRBV3-1	TRBJ2-1